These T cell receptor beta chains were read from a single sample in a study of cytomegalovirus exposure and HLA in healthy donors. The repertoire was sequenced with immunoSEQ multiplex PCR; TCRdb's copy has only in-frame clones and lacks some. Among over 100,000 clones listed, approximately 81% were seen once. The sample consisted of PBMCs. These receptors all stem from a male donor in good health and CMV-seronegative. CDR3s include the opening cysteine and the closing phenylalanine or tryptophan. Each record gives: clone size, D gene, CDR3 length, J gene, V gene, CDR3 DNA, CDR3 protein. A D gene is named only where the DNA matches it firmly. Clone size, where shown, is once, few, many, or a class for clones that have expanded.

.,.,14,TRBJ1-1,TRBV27,TGTGCCAGCAGTTTGGGCAGGGGGAACACTGAAGCTTTCTTT,CASSLGRGNTEAFF
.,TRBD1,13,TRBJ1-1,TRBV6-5,TGTGCCGGACACCGGGACAGGGGGCCACCAGCTTTCTTT,CAGHRDRGPPAFF
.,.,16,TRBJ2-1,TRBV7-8,TGTGCCAGCCTTCCTGCGGGGACGGAGTTGCGCGATGAGCAGTTCTTC,CASLPAGTELRDEQFF
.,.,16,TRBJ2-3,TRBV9,TGTGCCAGCAGCGTAGAGGCGGGGGCCCCCACAGATACGCAGTATTTT,CASSVEAGAPTDTQYF
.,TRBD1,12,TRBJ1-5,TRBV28,TGTGCCAGCAAGGGGGCAGGACAGCCCCAGCATTTT,CASKGAGQPQHF
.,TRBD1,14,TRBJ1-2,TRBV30,TGTGCCTGGAGCCCCCTCAGGGGGCCCCATGGCTACACCTTC,CAWSPLRGPHGYTF
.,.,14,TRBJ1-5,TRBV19,TGTGCCACCACTCGTCGAGGAGGCAATCAGCCCCAGCATTTT,CATTRRGGNQPQHF
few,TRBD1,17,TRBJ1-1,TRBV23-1,TGCGCCAGCAACACATCAGACAGGGGGGGAGAGAACACTGAAGCTTTCTTT,CASNTSDRGGENTEAFF
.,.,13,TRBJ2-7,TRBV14,TGTGCCAGCAGCCAGGTAACTACCTACGAGCAGTACTTC,CASSQVTTYEQYF
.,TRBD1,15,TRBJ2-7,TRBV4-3,TGCGCCAGCAGCCAAGACCCAGGGGGCGGCTACGAGCAGTACTTC,CASSQDPGGGYEQYF
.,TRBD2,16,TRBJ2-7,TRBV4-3,TGCGCCAGCAGCCGGGGGGAGGGCAGTTCTATCTACGAGCAGTACTTC,CASSRGEGSSIYEQYF
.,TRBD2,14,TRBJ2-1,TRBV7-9,TGTGCCAGCAGCTGGGGCGGGAGTTGGAATGAGCAGTTCTTC,CASSWGGSWNEQFF
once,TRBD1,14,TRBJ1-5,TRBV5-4,TGTGCCAGCAGCGCAGACAGGGGAGAGGAGCCCCAGCATTTT,CASSADRGEEPQHF
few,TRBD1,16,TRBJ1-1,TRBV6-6,TGTGCCAGCAGTTACCTGGGACAGGGAATCAACACTGAAGCTTTCTTT,CASSYLGQGINTEAFF
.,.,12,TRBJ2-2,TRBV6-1,TGTGCCAGCAGGGCACGAACCGGGGAGCTGTTTTTT,CASRARTGELFF
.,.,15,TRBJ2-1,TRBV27,TGTGCCAGCAGTTTAGAGACGGAGACCTACAATGAGCAGTTCTTC,CASSLETETYNEQFF
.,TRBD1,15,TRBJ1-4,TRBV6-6,TGTGCCAGCAGTTACCTCGGACAGGGTCGTGAAAAACTGTTTTTT,CASSYLGQGREKLFF
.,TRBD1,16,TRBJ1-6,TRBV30,TGTGCCTGGACGAGGGGACAGGGGGCCTCTCAATCACCCCTCCACTTT,CAWTRGQGASQSPLHF
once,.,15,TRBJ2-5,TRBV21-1,TGTGCCAGCAGCACCGACAGGGAGGTACAAGAGACCCAGTACTTC,CASSTDREVQETQYF
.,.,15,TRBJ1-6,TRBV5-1,TGCGCCAGCAGCTTGGGGAGCTCCTATAATTCACCCCTCCACTTT,CASSLGSSYNSPLHF
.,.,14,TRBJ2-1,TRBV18,TGTGCCAGCTCACCTGCTAGCGTCTACAATGAGCAGTTCTTC,CASSPASVYNEQFF
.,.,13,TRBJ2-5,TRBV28,TGTGCCAGCAGGACAACGTACCAAGAGACCCAGTACTTC,CASRTTYQETQYF